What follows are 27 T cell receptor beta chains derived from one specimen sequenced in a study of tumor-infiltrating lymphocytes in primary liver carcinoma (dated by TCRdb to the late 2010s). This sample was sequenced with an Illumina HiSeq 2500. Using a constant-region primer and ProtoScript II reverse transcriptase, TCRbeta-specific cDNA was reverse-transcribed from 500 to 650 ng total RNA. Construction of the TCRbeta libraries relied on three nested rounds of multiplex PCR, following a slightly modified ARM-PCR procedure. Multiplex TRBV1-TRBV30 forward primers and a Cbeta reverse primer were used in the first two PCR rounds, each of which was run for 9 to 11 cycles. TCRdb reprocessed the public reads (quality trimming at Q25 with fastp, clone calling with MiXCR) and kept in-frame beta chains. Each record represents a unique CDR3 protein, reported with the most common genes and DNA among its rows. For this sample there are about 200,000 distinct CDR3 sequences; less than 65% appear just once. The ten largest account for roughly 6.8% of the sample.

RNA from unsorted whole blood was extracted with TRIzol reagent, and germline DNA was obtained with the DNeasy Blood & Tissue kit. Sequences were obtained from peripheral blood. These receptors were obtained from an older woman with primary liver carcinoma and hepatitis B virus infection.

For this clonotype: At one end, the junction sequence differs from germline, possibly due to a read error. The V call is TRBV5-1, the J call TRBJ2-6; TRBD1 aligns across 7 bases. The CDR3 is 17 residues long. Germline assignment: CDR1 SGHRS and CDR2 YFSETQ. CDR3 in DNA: TGCGCCAGCAGATTGGCCCAGGGGGTTGTCGGGGCCAACGTCCTGACTTTC. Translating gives CASRLAQGVVGANVLTF.

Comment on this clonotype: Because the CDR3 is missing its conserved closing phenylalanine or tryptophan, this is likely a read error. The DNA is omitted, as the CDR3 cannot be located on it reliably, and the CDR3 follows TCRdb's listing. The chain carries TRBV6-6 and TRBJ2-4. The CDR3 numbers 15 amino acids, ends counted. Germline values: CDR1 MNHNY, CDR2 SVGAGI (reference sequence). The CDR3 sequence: CASRSQSLAKNIRYY.

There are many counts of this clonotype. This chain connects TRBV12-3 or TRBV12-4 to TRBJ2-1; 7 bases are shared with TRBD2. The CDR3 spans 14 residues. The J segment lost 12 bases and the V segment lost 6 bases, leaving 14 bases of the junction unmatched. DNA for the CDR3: TGTGCCAGCAGCTCGCCGACTGGGGGAGGGATGCAGTTCTTC. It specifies CASSSPTGGGMQFF.

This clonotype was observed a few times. For the CDR3, the DNA is TGTGCCAGCAGCCCCGTCGGCGGGGGGGGCGAGCAGTACTTC. It translates to CASSPVGGGGEQYF. The rearrangement joins TRBV11-2 to TRBJ2-7; TRBD2 matches at 9 bases. The CDR3 loop spans 14 amino acids. V lost 5 bases to trimming and J lost 6 bases; unmatched junction nucleotides: 8. Per the germline V gene, CDR1 is SGHAT and CDR2 is FQNNGV.

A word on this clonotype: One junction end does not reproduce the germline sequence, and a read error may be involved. In DNA, the CDR3 is TGTGCCAGCAGGAGCGGGACCAGCACAGATATGCAGTATTTT. Translating gives CASRSGTSTDMQYF. The chain combines TRBV4-2 with TRBJ2-3, with 7 positions matching TRBD2. The CDR3 consists of 14 residues. Germline V gene data show CDR1 as LGHNA and CDR2 as YNFKEQ.

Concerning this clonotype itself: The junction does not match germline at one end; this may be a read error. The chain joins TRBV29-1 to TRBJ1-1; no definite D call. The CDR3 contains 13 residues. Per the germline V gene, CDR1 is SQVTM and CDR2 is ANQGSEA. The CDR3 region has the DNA TGCAGCGTTGCGGCCCCAGCGGCCACTGAAACTTTCTTT. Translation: CSVAAPAATETFF.

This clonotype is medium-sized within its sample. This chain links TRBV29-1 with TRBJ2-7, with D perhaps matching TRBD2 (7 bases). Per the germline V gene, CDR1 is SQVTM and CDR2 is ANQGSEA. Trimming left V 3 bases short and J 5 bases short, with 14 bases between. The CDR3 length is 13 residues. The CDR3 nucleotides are TGCAGCGTTGAGGGGGGGCTAGCGGACGAGCAGTACTTC. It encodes CSVEGGLADEQYF.

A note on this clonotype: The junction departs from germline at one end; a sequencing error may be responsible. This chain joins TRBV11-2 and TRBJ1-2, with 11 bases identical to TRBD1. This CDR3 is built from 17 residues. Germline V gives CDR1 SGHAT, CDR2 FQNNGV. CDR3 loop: CVSSPSPDRGRIYGYTF. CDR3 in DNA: TGTGTCAGCAGTCCCTCGCCGGACAGGGGGCGAATCTATGGCTACACCTTC.

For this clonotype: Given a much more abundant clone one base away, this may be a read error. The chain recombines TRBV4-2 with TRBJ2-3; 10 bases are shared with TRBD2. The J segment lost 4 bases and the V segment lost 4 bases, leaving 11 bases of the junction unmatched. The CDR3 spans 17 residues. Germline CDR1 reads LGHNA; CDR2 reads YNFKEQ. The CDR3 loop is CASSPGLARGQADTQYF. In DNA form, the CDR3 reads TGTGCCAGCAGCCCGGGACTAGCGAGAGGGCAGGCAGATACGCAGTATTTT.

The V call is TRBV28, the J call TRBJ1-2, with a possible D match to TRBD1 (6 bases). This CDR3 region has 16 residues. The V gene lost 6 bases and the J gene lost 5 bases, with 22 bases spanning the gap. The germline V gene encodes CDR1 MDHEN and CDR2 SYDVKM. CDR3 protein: CASSHGRGFGLYGYTF. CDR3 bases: TGTGCCAGCAGCCACGGCAGGGGTTTCGGACTATATGGCTACACCTTC.

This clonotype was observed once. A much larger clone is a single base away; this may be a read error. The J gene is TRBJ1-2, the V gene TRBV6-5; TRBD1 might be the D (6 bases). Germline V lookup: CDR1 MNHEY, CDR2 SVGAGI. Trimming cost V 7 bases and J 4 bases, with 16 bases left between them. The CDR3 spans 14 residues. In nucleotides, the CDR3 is TGTGCCAGCAACCAAGGGGGTTCGGCCTATGGCTACACCTTC. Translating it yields CASNQGGSAYGYTF.

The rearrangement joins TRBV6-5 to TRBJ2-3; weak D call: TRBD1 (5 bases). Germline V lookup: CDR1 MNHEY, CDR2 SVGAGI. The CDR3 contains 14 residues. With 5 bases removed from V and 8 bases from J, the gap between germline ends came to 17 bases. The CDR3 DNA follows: TGTGCCAGCAGTCATAGCCCTCGTGACAGTACGCAGTATTTT. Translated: CASSHSPRDSTQYF.

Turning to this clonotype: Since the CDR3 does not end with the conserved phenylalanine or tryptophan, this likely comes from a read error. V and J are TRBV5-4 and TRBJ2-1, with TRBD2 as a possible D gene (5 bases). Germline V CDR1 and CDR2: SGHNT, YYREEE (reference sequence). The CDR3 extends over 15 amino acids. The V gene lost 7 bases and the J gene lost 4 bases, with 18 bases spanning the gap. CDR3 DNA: TGTGCCAGCGGCTCAACTAGTGGCTCATACAATGAGCAGTTCCTC. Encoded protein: CASGSTSGSYNEQFL.

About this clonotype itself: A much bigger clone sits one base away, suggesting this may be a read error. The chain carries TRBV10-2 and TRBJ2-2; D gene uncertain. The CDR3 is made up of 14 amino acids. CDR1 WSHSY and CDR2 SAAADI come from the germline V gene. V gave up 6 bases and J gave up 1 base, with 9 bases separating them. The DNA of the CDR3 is TGCGCCAGCAGATGCACAGTGAACACCGGGGAGCTGTTTTTT. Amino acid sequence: CASRCTVNTGELFF.

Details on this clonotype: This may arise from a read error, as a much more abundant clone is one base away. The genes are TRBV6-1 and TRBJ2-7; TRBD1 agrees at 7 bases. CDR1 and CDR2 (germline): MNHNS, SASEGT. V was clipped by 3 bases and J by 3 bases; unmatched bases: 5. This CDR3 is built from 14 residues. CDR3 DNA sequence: TGTGCCAGCAGTGAGAGGAACAGGGGCTACGAGCAGTACTTC. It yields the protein CASSERNRGYEQYF.

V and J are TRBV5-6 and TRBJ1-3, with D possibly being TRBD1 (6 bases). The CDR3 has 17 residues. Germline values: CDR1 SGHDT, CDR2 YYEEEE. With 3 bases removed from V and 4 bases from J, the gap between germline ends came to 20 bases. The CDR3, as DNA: TGTGCCAGCAGCTCGCCCCCACCCGGGACAAACGGAAACACCATATATTTT. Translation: CASSSPPPGTNGNTIYF.

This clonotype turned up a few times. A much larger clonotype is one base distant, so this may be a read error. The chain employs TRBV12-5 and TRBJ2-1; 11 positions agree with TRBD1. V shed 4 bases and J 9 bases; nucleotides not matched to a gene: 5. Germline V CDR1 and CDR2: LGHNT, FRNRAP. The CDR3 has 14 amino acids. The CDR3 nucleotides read TGTGCTAGTGGTTCGGGACAGGGGGTAAGTGAGCAGTTCTTC. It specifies CASGSGQGVSEQFF.

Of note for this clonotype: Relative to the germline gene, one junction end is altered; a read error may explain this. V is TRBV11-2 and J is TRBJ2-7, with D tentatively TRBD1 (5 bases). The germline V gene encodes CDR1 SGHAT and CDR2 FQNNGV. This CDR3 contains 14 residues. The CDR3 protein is CASSSGSETYEQCF. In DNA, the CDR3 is TGTGCCAGCAGCTCAGGGTCAGAGACCTACGAGCAGTGCTTC.

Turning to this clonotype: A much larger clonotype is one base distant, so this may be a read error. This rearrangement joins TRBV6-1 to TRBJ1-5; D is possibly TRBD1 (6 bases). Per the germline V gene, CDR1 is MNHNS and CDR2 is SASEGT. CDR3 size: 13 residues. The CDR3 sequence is CAISPQGRTPQHF. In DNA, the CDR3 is TGTGCCATCAGTCCTCAGGGGAGGACGCCCCAGCATTTT.

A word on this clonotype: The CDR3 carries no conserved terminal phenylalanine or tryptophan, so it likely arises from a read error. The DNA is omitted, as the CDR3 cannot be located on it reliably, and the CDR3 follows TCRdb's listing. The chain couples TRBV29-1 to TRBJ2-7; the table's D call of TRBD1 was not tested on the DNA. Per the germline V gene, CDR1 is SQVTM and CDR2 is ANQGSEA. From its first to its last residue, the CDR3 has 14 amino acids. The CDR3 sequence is CSVQADRTVRGLYL.

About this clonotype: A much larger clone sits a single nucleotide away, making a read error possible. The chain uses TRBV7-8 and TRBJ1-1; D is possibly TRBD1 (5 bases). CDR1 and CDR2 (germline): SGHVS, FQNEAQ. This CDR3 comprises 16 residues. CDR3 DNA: TGTGCCAGCAGCTTAGGGCGGGCAGGGCTGAGCACTGGAGCTTTCTTT. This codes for CASSLGRAGLSTGAFF.

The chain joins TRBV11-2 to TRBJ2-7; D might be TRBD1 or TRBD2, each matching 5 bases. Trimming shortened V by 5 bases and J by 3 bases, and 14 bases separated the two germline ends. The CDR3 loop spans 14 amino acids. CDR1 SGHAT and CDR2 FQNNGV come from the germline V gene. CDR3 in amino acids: CASSPRGRVYEQYF. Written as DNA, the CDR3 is TGTGCCAGCAGCCCTCGGGGCAGGGTCTACGAGCAGTACTTC.

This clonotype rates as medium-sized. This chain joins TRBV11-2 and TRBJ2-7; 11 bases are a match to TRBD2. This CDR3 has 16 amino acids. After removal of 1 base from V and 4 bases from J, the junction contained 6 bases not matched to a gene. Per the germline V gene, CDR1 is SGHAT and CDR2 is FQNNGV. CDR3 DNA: TGTGCCAGCAGCTTAGTAGGGACTAGCGGAACATACGAGCAGTACTTC. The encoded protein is CASSLVGTSGTYEQYF.

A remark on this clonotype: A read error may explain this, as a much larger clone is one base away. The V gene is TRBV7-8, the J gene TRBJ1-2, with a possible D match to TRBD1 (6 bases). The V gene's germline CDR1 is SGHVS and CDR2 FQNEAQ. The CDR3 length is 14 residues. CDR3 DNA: TGTGCCATCAGCCGAACACAGGGATCAGAGGGCTACACCTTC. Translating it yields CAISRTQGSEGYTF.

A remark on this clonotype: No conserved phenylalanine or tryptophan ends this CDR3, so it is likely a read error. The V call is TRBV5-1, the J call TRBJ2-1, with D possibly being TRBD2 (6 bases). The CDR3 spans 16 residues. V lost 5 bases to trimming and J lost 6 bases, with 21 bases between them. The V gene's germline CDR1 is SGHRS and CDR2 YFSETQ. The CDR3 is CASRPPGLGWGNEQFI. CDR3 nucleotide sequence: TGCGCCAGCAGGCCTCCGGGACTGGGTTGGGGCAATGAGCAGTTCATC.

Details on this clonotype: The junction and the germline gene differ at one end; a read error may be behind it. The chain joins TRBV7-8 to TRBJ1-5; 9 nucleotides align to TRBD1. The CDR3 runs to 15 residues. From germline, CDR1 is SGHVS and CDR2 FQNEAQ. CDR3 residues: CASSNRDRDNQAQHF. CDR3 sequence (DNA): TGTGCCAGCAGCAACCGGGACAGGGACAATCAGGCCCAGCATTTT. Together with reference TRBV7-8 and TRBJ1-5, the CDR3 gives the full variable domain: GAGVSQSPRYKVAKRGQDVALRCDPISGHVSLFWYQQALGQGPEFLTYFQNEAQLDKSGLPSDRFFAERPEGSVSTLKIQRTQQEDSAVYLCASSNRDRDNQAQHFGDGTRLSIL.

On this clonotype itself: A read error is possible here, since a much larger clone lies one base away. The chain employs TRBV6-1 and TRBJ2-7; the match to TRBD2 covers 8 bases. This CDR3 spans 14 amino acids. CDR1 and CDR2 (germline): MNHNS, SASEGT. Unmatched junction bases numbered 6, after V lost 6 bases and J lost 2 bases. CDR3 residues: CASRIAGNPYEQYF. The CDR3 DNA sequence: TGTGCCAGCAGGATAGCGGGAAACCCCTACGAGCAGTACTTC.